What follows is one TCR beta chain and its context. One end of the junction does not line up with germline, which may come from a read error. The source of the sample is a study of T and B cells in COVID-19 patients. From blood, roughly 220-550 ng of genomic DNA served as TRB template. The CDR3 length is 13 residues. CDR1 is SGHDT and CDR2 is YYEEEE in the germline V gene. BIOMED2 TRB-A/B primer pools were used in multiplex TRB PCR. MiXCR, applied by TCRdb to the multiplex PCR reads, yields one record per CDR3 protein. The data hold about 5,000 distinct CDR3 sequences, with approximately 30% observed a single time.

The TCR was taken from a human donor with active COVID-19. The sequenced material came from blood. This chain joins TRBV5-6 and TRBJ2-7; TRBD2 might be the D (5 bases). The CDR3 DNA reads as TGCGCCAGCAGCTTGGAGACTAAGGGCGAGCAGTACTTC. Translation: CASSLETKGEQYF. Together with reference TRBV5-6 and TRBJ2-7, the CDR3 gives the full variable domain: DAGVTQSPTHLIKTRGQQVTLRCSPKSGHDTVSWYQQALGQGPQFIFQYYEEEERQRGNFPDRFSGHQFPNYSSELNVNALLLGDSALYLCASSLETKGEQYFGPGTRLTVT.